This is a list of T cell receptor beta chains from one sample in a study of Graves' ophthalmopathy and Graves' hyperthyroidism. TCRdb analysed the multiplex PCR reads with MiXCR anew, one entry per CDR3 protein. The table shows 1 million to 1.3 million distinct CDR3 sequences, with about 35% occurring only once. Sequenced: peripheral blood or thyroid tissue (not recorded which). Every receptor here comes from an adult man with Graves' hyperthyroidism. Both conserved end residues are part of each CDR3. D genes are given only for firm matches. Clone sizes are given selectively: once, few, many, or a class where the clone is expanded.

>NA|TRBJ1-5|NA|TRBV5-1
CASSLGRTYQNRNQPQHF
TGTGCCAGCAGCTTAGGACGGACCTACCAGAACCGGAATCAGCCCCAGCATTTT
>NA|TRBJ2-2|TRBD2|TRBV20-1
CSAMDAGDSGELFF
TGCAGTGCTATGGATGCGGGGGACTCCGGGGAGCTGTTTTTT
>NA|TRBJ1-5|NA|TRBV12-3/TRBV12-4
CASSSVSSQPQHF
TGTGCCAGCAGTTCCGTAAGTAGTCAGCCCCAGCATTTT
>NA|TRBJ1-6|NA|TRBV20-1
CSAPPIRQSFTLHF
TGCAGTGCTCCCCCCATTAGACAGTCATTCACCCTCCACTTT
>NA|TRBJ2-3|TRBD2|TRBV19
CASRTSGTSTDTQYF
TGTGCCAGTCGGACTAGCGGCACTAGCACAGATACGCAGTATTTT
>many|TRBJ2-7|NA|TRBV7-2
CASSRGRALLEQYF
TGTGCCAGCAGCCGAGGGCGGGCCCTCCTCGAGCAGTACTTC
>many|TRBJ1-1|NA|TRBV6-2/TRBV6-3
CASSYEGTEAFF
TGTGCCAGCAGTTACGAGGGCACTGAAGCTTTCTTT
>NA|TRBJ2-5|NA|TRBV2
CASSRVLRSQETQYF
TGTGCCAGCAGTCGGGTTCTGAGGTCCCAAGAGACCCAGTACTTC
>NA|TRBJ2-5|NA|TRBV6-2/TRBV6-3
CASRGTAPVETQYF
TGTGCCAGCAGGGGTACGGCCCCCGTGGAGACCCAGTACTTC
>NA|TRBJ2-7|TRBD1|TRBV5-1
CASSLAGGDYEQYF
TGCGCCAGCAGCTTGGCAGGGGGAGACTACGAGCAGTACTTC
>many|TRBJ2-5|NA|TRBV20-1
CSATGLTETQYF
TGCAGTGCTACGGGACTGACGGAGACCCAGTACTTC
>NA|TRBJ1-1|NA|TRBV7-3
CASSSQMSTEAFF
TGTGCCAGCAGCAGCCAGATGAGCACTGAAGCTTTCTTT
>NA|TRBJ1-5|TRBD1|TRBV28
CASSLSGGQTQHF
TGTGCCAGCAGTTTATCTGGGGGACAGACCCAGCATTTT
>many|TRBJ2-7|TRBD1|TRBV11-2
CASRRQGYDEQYF
TGTGCCAGCAGGCGACAGGGGTACGACGAGCAGTACTTC
>many|TRBJ2-6|NA|TRBV14
CASSQDTGANVLTF
TGTGCCAGCAGCCAAGATACTGGGGCCAACGTCCTGACTTTC
>NA|TRBJ2-5|TRBD2|TRBV20-1
CSAPGLAQRETRYF
TGCAGTGCCCCGGGACTAGCGCAGAGGGAGACCCGGTACTTC
>once|TRBJ1-6|NA|TRBV7-2
CASSLDPGPNSPLHF
TGTGCCAGCAGCTTAGATCCGGGACCGAATTCACCCCTCCACTTT
>NA|TRBJ1-1|TRBD1|TRBV9
CASRSGTGRRTEAFF
TGTGCCAGCAGGTCTGGGACAGGGCGACGCACTGAAGCTTTCTTT
>NA|TRBJ1-4|NA|TRBV19
CASRDLVRGELFF
TGTGCCAGTCGAGATTTGGTGAGGGGGGAACTGTTTTTT
>NA|TRBJ1-1|TRBD1|TRBV7-9
CASSPQGGRGLEAFF
TGTGCCAGCAGCCCCCAGGGGGGAAGAGGCCTTGAAGCTTTCTTT
>many|TRBJ1-2|NA|TRBV5-1
CASSGPEGRDTF
TGCGCCAGCAGCGGCCCAGAGGGTCGGGACACCTTC
>many|TRBJ1-2|NA|TRBV7-9
CASSSQETEGSYGYTF
TGTGCCAGCAGCTCTCAAGAAACCGAGGGGTCCTATGGCTACACCTTC
>NA|TRBJ2-5|NA|TRBV20-1
CSASLAVAGETQYF
TGCAGTGCTAGTTTAGCGGTTGCGGGGGAGACCCAGTACTTC
>NA|TRBJ2-1|NA|TRBV7-2
CASSLKLDGPYNEQFF
TGTGCCAGCAGCTTAAAGCTAGACGGCCCCTACAATGAGCAGTTCTTC
>many|TRBJ1-1|TRBD1|TRBV7-9
CASRPQGVSTFF
TGTGCCAGCAGGCCACAGGGGGTATCGACTTTCTTT
>NA|TRBJ1-5|NA|TRBV19
CATKAGSGNQPQHF
TGTGCCACCAAAGCGGGATCAGGCAATCAGCCCCAGCATTTT
>few|TRBJ2-7|TRBD1|TRBV3-1
CASSQGDSKYEQYF
TGTGCCAGCAGCCAAGGGGACAGCAAGTACGAGCAGTACTTC
>many|TRBJ2-7|TRBD2|TRBV6-5
CASSSAGSTYEQYF
TGTGCCAGCAGTTCAGCGGGGTCCACCTACGAGCAGTACTTC
>NA|TRBJ2-5|TRBD1|TRBV4-1
CASSQDGQGIEETQYF
TGTGCCAGCAGCCAAGATGGACAGGGGATCGAAGAGACCCAGTACTTC
>many|TRBJ2-7|NA|TRBV19
CATSSGKTGTVSYEQYF
TGTGCCACTTCCTCAGGGAAGACCGGGACGGTCTCCTACGAGCAGTACTTC
>few|TRBJ2-7|TRBD2|TRBV9
CASSEGLANGYEQYF
TGTGCCAGCAGCGAGGGACTAGCAAACGGCTACGAGCAGTACTTC
>many|TRBJ1-6|NA|TRBV6-5
CASGDGSSYNSPLHF
TGTGCCTCGGGGGACGGGAGCTCCTATAATTCACCCCTCCACTTT
>NA|TRBJ2-5|NA|TRBV7-2
CASSLVGGRAGETQYF
TGTGCCAGCAGCCTCGTCGGGGGGCGGGCCGGGGAGACCCAGTACTTC
>NA|TRBJ2-7|NA|TRBV27
CASRDTGPQKFYEQYF
TGTGCCAGCAGAGACACAGGTCCCCAAAAGTTTTACGAGCAGTACTTC
>NA|TRBJ1-4|NA|TRBV12-3/TRBV12-4
CASSFKGANEKLFF
TGTGCCAGCAGTTTTAAGGGGGCTAATGAAAAACTGTTTTTT
>many|TRBJ1-2|NA|TRBV7-9
CASSFSGEGYTF
TGTGCCAGCAGCTTCTCAGGGGAGGGCTACACCTTC
>NA|TRBJ1-5|NA|TRBV25-1
CASRGRAGNQPQHF
TGTGCCAGCCGTGGTCGGGCAGGCAATCAGCCCCAGCATTTT
>few|TRBJ2-7|NA|TRBV28
CASSSPDSAYEQYF
TGTGCCAGCAGTTCCCCGGACAGCGCCTACGAGCAGTACTTC
>many|TRBJ1-2|TRBD1|TRBV7-2
CASSLAARGYDGYTF
TGTGCCAGCAGCTTAGCGGCCAGGGGGTATGATGGCTACACCTTC
>few|TRBJ1-6|TRBD1|TRBV30
CAWRDRGKSSYNSPLHF
TGTGCCTGGAGGGACAGGGGGAAGAGCTCCTATAATTCACCCCTCCACTTT